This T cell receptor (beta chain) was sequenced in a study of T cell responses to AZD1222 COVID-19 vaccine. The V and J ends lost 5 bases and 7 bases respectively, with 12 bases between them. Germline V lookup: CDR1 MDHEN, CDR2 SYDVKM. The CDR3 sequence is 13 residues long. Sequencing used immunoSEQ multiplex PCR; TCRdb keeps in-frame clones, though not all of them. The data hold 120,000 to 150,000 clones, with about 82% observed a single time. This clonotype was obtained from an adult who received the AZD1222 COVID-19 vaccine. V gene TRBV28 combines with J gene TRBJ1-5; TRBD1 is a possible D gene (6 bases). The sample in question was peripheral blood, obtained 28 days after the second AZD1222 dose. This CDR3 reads CASSGNRVQPQHF. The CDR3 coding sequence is TGTGCCAGCAGTGGGAACAGGGTCCAGCCCCAGCATTTT.